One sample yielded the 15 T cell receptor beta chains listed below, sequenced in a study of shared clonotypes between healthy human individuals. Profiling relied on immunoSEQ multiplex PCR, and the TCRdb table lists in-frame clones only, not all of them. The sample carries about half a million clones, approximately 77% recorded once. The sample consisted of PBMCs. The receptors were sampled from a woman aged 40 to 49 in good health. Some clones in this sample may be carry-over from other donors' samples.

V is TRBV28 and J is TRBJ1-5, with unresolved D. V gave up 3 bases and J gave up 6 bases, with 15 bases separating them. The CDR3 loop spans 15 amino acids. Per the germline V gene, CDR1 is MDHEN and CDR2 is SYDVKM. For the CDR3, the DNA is TGTGCCAGCAGTTTGCCCGCCTCGCTGGCTCAGCCCCAGCATTTT. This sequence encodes CASSLPASLAQPQHF. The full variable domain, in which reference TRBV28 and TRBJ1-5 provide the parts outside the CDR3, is DVKVTQSSRYLVKRTGEKVFLECVQDMDHENMFWYRQDPGLGLRLIYFSYDVKMKEKGDIPEGYSVSREKKERFSLILESASTNQTSMYLCASSLPASLAQPQHFGDGTRLSIL.

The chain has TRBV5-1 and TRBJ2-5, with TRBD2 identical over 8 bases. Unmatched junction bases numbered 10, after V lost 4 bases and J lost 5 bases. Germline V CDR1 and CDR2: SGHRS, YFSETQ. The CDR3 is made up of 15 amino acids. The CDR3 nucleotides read TGCGCCAGCAGCCCACAGGACCCGGGGGGGGAGACCCAGTACTTC. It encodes CASSPQDPGGETQYF. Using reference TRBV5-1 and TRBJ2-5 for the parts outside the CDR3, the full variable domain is KAGVTQTPRYLIKTRGQQVTLSCSPISGHRSVSWYQQTPGQGLQFLFEYFSETQRNKGNFPGRFSGRQFSNSRSEMNVSTLELGDSALYLCASSPQDPGGETQYFGPGTRLLVL.

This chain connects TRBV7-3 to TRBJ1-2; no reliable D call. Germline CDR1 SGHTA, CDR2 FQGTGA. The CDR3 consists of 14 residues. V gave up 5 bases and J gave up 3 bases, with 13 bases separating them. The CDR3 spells CASSPAGSYYGYTF. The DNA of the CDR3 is TGTGCCAGCAGCCCTGCCGGATCATACTATGGCTACACCTTC.

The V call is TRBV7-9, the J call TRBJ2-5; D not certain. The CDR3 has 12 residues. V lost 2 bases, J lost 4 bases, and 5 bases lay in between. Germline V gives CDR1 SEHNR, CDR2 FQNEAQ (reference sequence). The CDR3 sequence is CASSLFRETQYF. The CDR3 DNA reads TGTGCCAGCAGCTTATTTCGAGAGACCCAGTACTTC. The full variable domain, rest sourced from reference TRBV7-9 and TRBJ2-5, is DTGVSQNPRHKITKRGQNVTFRCDPISEHNRLYWYRQTLGQGPEFLTYFQNEAQLEKSRLLSDRFSAERPKGSFSTLEIQRTEQGDSAMYLCASSLFRETQYFGPGTRLLVL.

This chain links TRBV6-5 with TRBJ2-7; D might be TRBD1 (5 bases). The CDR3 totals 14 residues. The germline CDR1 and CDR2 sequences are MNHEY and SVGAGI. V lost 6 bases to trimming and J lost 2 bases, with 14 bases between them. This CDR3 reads CASSSGPAAYEQYF. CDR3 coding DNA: TGTGCCAGCAGCTCAGGGCCCGCAGCCTACGAGCAGTACTTC.

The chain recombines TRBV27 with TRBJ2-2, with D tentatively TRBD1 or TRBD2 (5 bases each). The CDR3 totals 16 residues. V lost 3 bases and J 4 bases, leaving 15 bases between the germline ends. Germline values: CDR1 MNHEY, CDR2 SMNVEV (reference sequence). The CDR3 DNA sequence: TGTGCCAGCAGTTTGGGGGTGAAACGCGGCACCGGGGAGCTGTTTTTT. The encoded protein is CASSLGVKRGTGELFF.

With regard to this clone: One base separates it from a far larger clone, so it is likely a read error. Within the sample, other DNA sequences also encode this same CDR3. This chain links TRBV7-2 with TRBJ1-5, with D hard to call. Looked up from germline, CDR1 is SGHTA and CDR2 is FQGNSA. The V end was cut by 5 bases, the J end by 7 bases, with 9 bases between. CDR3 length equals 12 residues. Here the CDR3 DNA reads TGTGCCAGCAGCGTTCTTTACCAGCCCCAGCATTTT. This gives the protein CASSVLYQPQHF.

As DNA, the CDR3 is TGTGCCAGCAGTGTCGAGCGGGATACTGAAGCTTTCTTT. Its translation is CASSVERDTEAFF. This rearrangement joins TRBV6-4 to TRBJ1-1, with D unresolved. The CDR3 covers 13 residues. V was pared by 4 bases and J by 5 bases, with 11 bases between. Germline loops: CDR1 MRHNA, CDR2 SNTAGT.

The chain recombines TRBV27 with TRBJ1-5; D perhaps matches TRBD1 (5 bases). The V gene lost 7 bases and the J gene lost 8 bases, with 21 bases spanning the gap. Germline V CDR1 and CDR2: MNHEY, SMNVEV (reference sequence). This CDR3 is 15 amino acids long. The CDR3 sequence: CASKGRVGMLEPQHF. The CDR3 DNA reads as TGTGCCAGCAAGGGGAGGGTAGGGATGCTTGAGCCCCAGCATTTT.

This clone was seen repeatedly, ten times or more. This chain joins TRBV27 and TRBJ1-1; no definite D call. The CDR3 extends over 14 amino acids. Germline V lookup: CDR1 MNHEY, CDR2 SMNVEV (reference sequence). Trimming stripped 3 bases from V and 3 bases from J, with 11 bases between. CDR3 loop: CASSFLGSDTEAFF. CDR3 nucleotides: TGTGCCAGCAGTTTCCTGGGATCGGACACTGAAGCTTTCTTT.

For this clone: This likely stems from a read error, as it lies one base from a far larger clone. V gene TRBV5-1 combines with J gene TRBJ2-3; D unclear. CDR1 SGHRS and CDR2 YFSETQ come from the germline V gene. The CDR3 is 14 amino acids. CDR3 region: CANSAASVGDTQYF. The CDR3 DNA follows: TGCGCCAACAGCGCAGCTAGTGTCGGGGATACGCAGTATTTT.

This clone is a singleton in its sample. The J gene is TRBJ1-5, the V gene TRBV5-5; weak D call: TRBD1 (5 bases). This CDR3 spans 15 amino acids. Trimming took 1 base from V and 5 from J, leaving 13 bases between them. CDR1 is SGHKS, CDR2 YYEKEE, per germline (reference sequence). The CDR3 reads CASSLSSGSYQPQHF. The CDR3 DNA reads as TGTGCCAGCAGCTTGTCATCAGGGAGTTATCAGCCCCAGCATTTT. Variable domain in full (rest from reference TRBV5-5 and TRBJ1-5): DAGVTQSPTHLIKTRGQQVTLRCSPISGHKSVSWYQQVLGQGPQFIFQYYEKEERGRGNFPDRFSARQFPNYSSELNVNALLLGDSALYLCASSLSSGSYQPQHFGDGTRLSIL.

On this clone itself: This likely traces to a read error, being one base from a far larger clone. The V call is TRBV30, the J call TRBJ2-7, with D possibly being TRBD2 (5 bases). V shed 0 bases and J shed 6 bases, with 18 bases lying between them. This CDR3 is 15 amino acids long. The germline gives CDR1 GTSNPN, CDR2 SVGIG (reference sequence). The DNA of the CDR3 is TGTGCCTGGAGTGTCGGGCTAGCCGGCGCCTGCGAGCAGTACTTC. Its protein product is CAWSVGLAGACEQYF.

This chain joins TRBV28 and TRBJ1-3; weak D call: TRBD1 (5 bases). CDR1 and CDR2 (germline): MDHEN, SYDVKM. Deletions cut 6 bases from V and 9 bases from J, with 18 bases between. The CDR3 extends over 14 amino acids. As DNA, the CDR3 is TGTGCCAGCAGCCCCGGGGGGGTTGGTAGCACCATATATTTT. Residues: CASSPGGVGSTIYF.

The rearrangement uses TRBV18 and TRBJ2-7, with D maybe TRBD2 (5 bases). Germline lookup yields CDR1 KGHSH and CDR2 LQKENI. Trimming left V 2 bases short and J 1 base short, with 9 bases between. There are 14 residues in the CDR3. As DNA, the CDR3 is TGTGCCAGCTCACCAGACTACGGGTCCTACGAGCAGTACTTC. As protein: CASSPDYGSYEQYF.